The T cell receptor (beta chain) described here comes from a study of OX40 agonist ivuxolimab in advanced cancers. About the research overall: The dose-escalation cohort had hepatocellular carcinoma, melanoma, renal cell or head and neck cancer. Participants averaged around 60 years of age (range roughly 23 to 80) and were around 85% male. Points from the study as a whole: Both CD4+ and CD8+ T cell populations in blood had undergone clonal expansion by week 6 at 0.1 to 3.0 mg/kg. Several nonresponders also turned out to have low normalized T-cell clonal expansion.

This clone was seen a handful of times. The antigen remains undetermined. This table comes from immunoSEQ multiplex PCR, and its TCRdb copy is limited to in-frame clones, with some not included. Of over 80,000 clones in the sample, 70% to 90% were seen once. The CDR3 length is 10 residues. Germline V gene sequence: CDR1 GTSNPN, CDR2 SVGIG (reference sequence). Trimming stripped 5 bases from V and 4 bases from J, with 5 bases between. The TCR comes from an adult with an advanced solid tumor such as melanoma, head and neck, liver or kidney cancer. The specimen comprised CD4+ or CD8+ T cells sorted from blood, sampled in a trial of the OX40 agonist ivuxolimab. This chain joins TRBV30 and TRBJ1-1; D unclear. The CDR3 coding sequence is TGTGCCTGGCACCGCACTGAAGCTTTCTTT. This translates into CAWHRTEAFF.